This T cell receptor beta chain was recorded in a study of blood T cell repertoires in COVID-19. The method was immunoSEQ multiplex PCR; TCRdb's version includes in-frame clones alone and lacks a portion of them. The sample consists of a few hundred thousand clones, nearly 90% of them appearing once. The CDR3 totals 14 residues. CDR1 and CDR2 (germline): SGHVS, FQNEAQ. After removal of 1 base from V and 5 bases from J, the junction contained 4 bases not matched to a gene. Input material: peripheral blood. This receptor was identified in a woman aged 55-70 years with COVID-19, enrolled during active disease. The chain couples TRBV7-8 to TRBJ2-5; the match to TRBD2 covers 7 bases. DNA of the CDR3: TGTGCCAGCAGCTTAGGACTAGCAGGCGAGACCCAGTACTTC. It translates to CASSLGLAGETQYF.